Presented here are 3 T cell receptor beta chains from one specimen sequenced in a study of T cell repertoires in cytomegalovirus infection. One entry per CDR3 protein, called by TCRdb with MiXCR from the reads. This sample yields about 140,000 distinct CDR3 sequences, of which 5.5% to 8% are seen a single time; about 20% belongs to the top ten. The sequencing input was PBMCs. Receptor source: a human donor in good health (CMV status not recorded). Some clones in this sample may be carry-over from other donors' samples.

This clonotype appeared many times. This CDR3 is CASSEFRPTGVGVQETQYF. The CDR3, as DNA: TGTGCCAGCAGCGAATTTCGACCCACTGGGGTGGGGGTCCAAGAGACCCAGTACTTC. The chain recombines TRBV2 with TRBJ2-5, with D possibly being TRBD1 or TRBD2 (5 bases each). The CDR3 contains 19 residues. Trimming stripped 6 bases from V and 1 base from J, with 27 bases between. Germline V CDR1 and CDR2: SNHLY, FYNNEI.

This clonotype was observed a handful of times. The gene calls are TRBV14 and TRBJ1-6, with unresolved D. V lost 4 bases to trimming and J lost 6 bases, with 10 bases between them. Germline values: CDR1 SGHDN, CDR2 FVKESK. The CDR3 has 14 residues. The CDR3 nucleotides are TGTGCCAGCAGCCTCACCCGTCGTAATTCACCCCTCCACTTT. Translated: CASSLTRRNSPLHF.

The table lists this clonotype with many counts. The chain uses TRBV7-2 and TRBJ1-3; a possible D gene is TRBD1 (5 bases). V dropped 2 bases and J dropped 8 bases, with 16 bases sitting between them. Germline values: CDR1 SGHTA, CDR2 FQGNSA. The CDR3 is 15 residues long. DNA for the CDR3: TGTGCCAGCAGCTTACGCCGGCAGATGGGGGACACCATATATTTT. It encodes CASSLRRQMGDTIYF.